This is a list of T cell receptor beta chains from one sample in a study of regulatory T cells in long-lasting Graves disease. Using its own MiXCR run on the multiplex PCR reads, TCRdb lists one record per CDR3 protein. In the table there are roughly 380,000 distinct CDR3 sequences, approximately 15% of which are singletons. The sample was also reused in another study, on T cells in Graves' hyperthyroidism and ophthalmopathy.

Sequenced material: peripheral blood mononuclear cells (PBMCs), taken at new diagnosis, from a patient treated with antithyroid drugs. These TCRs come from a middle-aged man with Graves disease. Each CDR3 is given with its conserved first and last residue. Fields, in order: J gene, clone size, D gene, V gene, CDR3 DNA, CDR3 protein. D genes are given only for firm matches. Rows may omit the clone size; those that give it use once, few, many or a size class.

j_call: TRBJ1-5; clone_size: many; d_call: TRBD1; v_call: TRBV20-1; cdr3_nt: TGCAGTGCCACAAAAACAGGGGATAGGCAGCCCCAGCATTTT; cdr3_aa: CSATKTGDRQPQHF
j_call: TRBJ2-5; clone_size: many; d_call: -; v_call: TRBV4-1; cdr3_nt: TGCGCCAGCAGCCAGGGTTCACAAGAGACCCAGTACTTC; cdr3_aa: CASSQGSQETQYF
j_call: TRBJ1-2; clone_size: -; d_call: TRBD1; v_call: TRBV20-1; cdr3_nt: TGCAGTGCTCACACCACCGGGACAGGGACCTATGGCTACACCTTC; cdr3_aa: CSAHTTGTGTYGYTF
j_call: TRBJ2-3; clone_size: few; d_call: -; v_call: TRBV3-1; cdr3_nt: TGTGCCAGCAGCCCCACGGGCGGGGTGGGAGATACGCAGTATTTT; cdr3_aa: CASSPTGGVGDTQYF
j_call: TRBJ2-1; clone_size: many; d_call: TRBD1; v_call: TRBV5-1; cdr3_nt: TGCGCCAGCAGCTTGTGGGGGACAGGGGGCTACAATGAGCAGTTCTTC; cdr3_aa: CASSLWGTGGYNEQFF
j_call: TRBJ1-2; clone_size: many; d_call: TRBD1; v_call: TRBV20-1; cdr3_nt: TGCAGTGCTAGAGGGGACAGGGACTATGGCTACACCTTC; cdr3_aa: CSARGDRDYGYTF
j_call: TRBJ2-5; clone_size: once; d_call: TRBD1; v_call: TRBV7-2; cdr3_nt: TGTGCCAGCAGTTTCCAAGCACAGGGGGCGCATGAGACCCAGTACTTC; cdr3_aa: CASSFQAQGAHETQYF
j_call: TRBJ2-2; clone_size: -; d_call: -; v_call: TRBV29-1; cdr3_nt: TGCAGCGCAAGGACAGAACCGAACACCGGGGAGCTGTTTTTT; cdr3_aa: CSARTEPNTGELFF
j_call: TRBJ1-4; clone_size: many; d_call: -; v_call: TRBV6-5; cdr3_nt: TGTGCCAGCAGTTACGCAGGAAGCACTAATGAAAAACTGTTTTTT; cdr3_aa: CASSYAGSTNEKLFF
j_call: TRBJ1-2; clone_size: many; d_call: -; v_call: TRBV28; cdr3_nt: TGTGCCAGCAAAAGAGGGGGAAGCTATGGCTACACCTTC; cdr3_aa: CASKRGGSYGYTF
j_call: TRBJ2-7; clone_size: many; d_call: -; v_call: TRBV11-3; cdr3_nt: TGTGCCAGCAGCCCGGGACCTACGACGTACGAGCAGTACTTC; cdr3_aa: CASSPGPTTYEQYF
j_call: TRBJ1-2; clone_size: -; d_call: TRBD1; v_call: TRBV20-1; cdr3_nt: TGCAGTGCTAGAGATCTCGGACAGGGGGCGCTTAACTATGGCTACACCTTC; cdr3_aa: CSARDLGQGALNYGYTF
j_call: TRBJ2-7; clone_size: many; d_call: -; v_call: TRBV7-3; cdr3_nt: TGTGCCAGCAGCCCCCGGGGAGGGGGACCCTACGAGCAGTACTTC; cdr3_aa: CASSPRGGGPYEQYF
j_call: TRBJ2-7; clone_size: many; d_call: -; v_call: TRBV30; cdr3_nt: TGTGCCTGCCGGGCCTCTAACCCCTACGAGCAGTACTTC; cdr3_aa: CACRASNPYEQYF
j_call: TRBJ1-1; clone_size: -; d_call: TRBD1; v_call: TRBV6-1; cdr3_nt: TGTGCTTCCGAGGGGACAGGACCGCGCACTGAAGCTTTCTTT; cdr3_aa: CASEGTGPRTEAFF
j_call: TRBJ2-6; clone_size: many; d_call: -; v_call: TRBV20-1; cdr3_nt: TGCAGTGCCCATAGGGGGGGACCTGGGGCCAACGTCCTGACTTTC; cdr3_aa: CSAHRGGPGANVLTF
j_call: TRBJ2-2; clone_size: -; d_call: -; v_call: TRBV5-1; cdr3_nt: TGCGCCAGCAGCACCCGGGACACAAACACCGGGGAGCTGTTTTTT; cdr3_aa: CASSTRDTNTGELFF
j_call: TRBJ2-7; clone_size: -; d_call: -; v_call: TRBV15; cdr3_nt: TGTGCCACCAGTCCCGATGCCTGGGGGACCTACGAGCAGTACTTC; cdr3_aa: CATSPDAWGTYEQYF
j_call: TRBJ2-3; clone_size: -; d_call: TRBD2; v_call: TRBV7-9; cdr3_nt: TGTGCCAGCAGTACAGGCGACTGGGACTACTCAGATACGCAGTATTTT; cdr3_aa: CASSTGDWDYSDTQYF
j_call: TRBJ1-2; clone_size: few; d_call: TRBD1; v_call: TRBV6-2/TRBV6-3; cdr3_nt: TGTGCCAGCAGTGAAAGAGACAGGGCGGTTGGCTACACCTTC; cdr3_aa: CASSERDRAVGYTF
j_call: TRBJ2-1; clone_size: many; d_call: -; v_call: TRBV20-1; cdr3_nt: TGCAGTGCTAGTGATTTGGGGATAAATGGCGATGAGCAGTTCTTC; cdr3_aa: CSASDLGINGDEQFF
j_call: TRBJ1-5; clone_size: -; d_call: TRBD1; v_call: TRBV24-1; cdr3_nt: TGTGCCACCAGTGATCCGAGACAGGGCCAGGGGCCCCAGCATTTT; cdr3_aa: CATSDPRQGQGPQHF
j_call: TRBJ2-3; clone_size: many; d_call: -; v_call: TRBV7-2; cdr3_nt: TGTGCCAGCAGCTTAGCTCCGAGCAGGCTTGCGGATACGCAGTATTTT; cdr3_aa: CASSLAPSRLADTQYF
j_call: TRBJ1-4; clone_size: many; d_call: -; v_call: TRBV4-1; cdr3_nt: TGCGCCAGCAGCCAAGATGTCAGGACTGAAAAACTGTTTTTT; cdr3_aa: CASSQDVRTEKLFF
j_call: TRBJ1-3; clone_size: many; d_call: -; v_call: TRBV28; cdr3_nt: TGTGCCAGCAGCTCGGGGGCAGCTGGAAACACCATATATTTT; cdr3_aa: CASSSGAAGNTIYF
j_call: TRBJ2-5; clone_size: -; d_call: -; v_call: TRBV29-1; cdr3_nt: TGCAGCGGACGTTCCGGTGGAGAGACCCAGTACTTC; cdr3_aa: CSGRSGGETQYF
j_call: TRBJ1-2; clone_size: few; d_call: -; v_call: TRBV28; cdr3_nt: TGTGCCACAACAGGGCATAACTATGGCTACACCTTC; cdr3_aa: CATTGHNYGYTF
j_call: TRBJ2-1; clone_size: -; d_call: -; v_call: TRBV6-1; cdr3_nt: TGTGCCAGCAGCCCTGGGGGCCTTTACAATGAGCAGTTCTTC; cdr3_aa: CASSPGGLYNEQFF
j_call: TRBJ2-7; clone_size: -; d_call: -; v_call: TRBV19; cdr3_nt: TGTGCCAGTAGTACCCGGCGTCAGGGCTACGAGCAGTACTTC; cdr3_aa: CASSTRRQGYEQYF
j_call: TRBJ2-3; clone_size: many; d_call: -; v_call: TRBV7-8; cdr3_nt: TGTGCCAGCAGCCCGGTTGGTGGCGGCACAGATACGCAGTATTTT; cdr3_aa: CASSPVGGGTDTQYF
j_call: TRBJ2-2; clone_size: -; d_call: -; v_call: TRBV5-1; cdr3_nt: TGCGCCAGCAAACAGGGGAACACCGGGGAGCTGTTTTTT; cdr3_aa: CASKQGNTGELFF
j_call: TRBJ2-7; clone_size: many; d_call: -; v_call: TRBV5-5; cdr3_nt: TGTGCCAGCAGCTTGTCTGTTAGCCGGGGTTACGAGCAGTACTTC; cdr3_aa: CASSLSVSRGYEQYF
j_call: TRBJ2-2; clone_size: -; d_call: TRBD2; v_call: TRBV30; cdr3_nt: TGTGCCTGGAGTGTAAGACCTAGCGGGGGCTACACCGGGGAGCTGTTTTTT; cdr3_aa: CAWSVRPSGGYTGELFF
j_call: TRBJ1-4; clone_size: -; d_call: -; v_call: TRBV20-1; cdr3_nt: TGCAGTGCTAGATCGGGGGAAAAACTGTTTTTT; cdr3_aa: CSARSGEKLFF
j_call: TRBJ2-7; clone_size: many; d_call: -; v_call: TRBV5-1; cdr3_nt: TGCGCCAGCAGCTCCTCGCCTACCCGTAGCTACGAGCAGTACTTC; cdr3_aa: CASSSSPTRSYEQYF
j_call: TRBJ2-1; clone_size: many; d_call: TRBD2; v_call: TRBV7-9; cdr3_nt: TGTGCCAGCAGCCTCGGGACTAACGTTTACAATGAGCAGTTCTTC; cdr3_aa: CASSLGTNVYNEQFF
j_call: TRBJ2-3; clone_size: -; d_call: -; v_call: TRBV20-1; cdr3_nt: TGCAGTGCTAGAGGGGGGCGTCCCCCCGAAAAGATAGATACGCAGTATTTT; cdr3_aa: CSARGGRPPEKIDTQYF
j_call: TRBJ2-2; clone_size: -; d_call: TRBD2; v_call: TRBV28; cdr3_nt: TGTGCCAGTAAGCCGGGACTAGCGGGTGGGACCGGGGAGCTGTTTTTT; cdr3_aa: CASKPGLAGGTGELFF
j_call: TRBJ2-1; clone_size: many; d_call: TRBD1; v_call: TRBV2; cdr3_nt: TGTGCCAGCAGTGAAGGGACAGGGGTGGGAATTTACAATGAGCAGTTCTTC; cdr3_aa: CASSEGTGVGIYNEQFF
j_call: TRBJ2-7; clone_size: many; d_call: -; v_call: TRBV28; cdr3_nt: TGTGCCAGCAGCCTTAACGGGGTCGAGCAGTACTTC; cdr3_aa: CASSLNGVEQYF
j_call: TRBJ2-5; clone_size: few; d_call: -; v_call: TRBV7-9; cdr3_nt: TGTGCCAGCAGCTTACCCGCCCAAGAGACCCAGTACTTC; cdr3_aa: CASSLPAQETQYF
j_call: TRBJ1-1; clone_size: many; d_call: -; v_call: TRBV20-1; cdr3_nt: TGCAGTGCTTCCCGTCGGGGGACTGAAGCTTTCTTT; cdr3_aa: CSASRRGTEAFF
j_call: TRBJ2-5; clone_size: many; d_call: -; v_call: TRBV20-1; cdr3_nt: TGCAGTGCTAGTGTCAGGCGAGACGAGACCCAGTACTTC; cdr3_aa: CSASVRRDETQYF
j_call: TRBJ1-3; clone_size: -; d_call: -; v_call: TRBV7-9; cdr3_nt: -; cdr3_aa: CASSKAVRGEQFFGPGEWNTIYF
j_call: TRBJ2-1; clone_size: many; d_call: TRBD1; v_call: TRBV29-1; cdr3_nt: TGCAGCGTTCGCCAGGGGGCGCTCAATGAGCAGTTCTTC; cdr3_aa: CSVRQGALNEQFF
j_call: TRBJ1-1; clone_size: many; d_call: -; v_call: TRBV7-9; cdr3_nt: TGTGCCAGCAGCCTTGTCCAGGGTAACACTGAAGCTTTCTTT; cdr3_aa: CASSLVQGNTEAFF
j_call: TRBJ2-6; clone_size: few; d_call: -; v_call: TRBV12-5; cdr3_nt: TGTGCTAGTGGTTTGTACGACTCTGGGGCCAACGTCCTGACTTTC; cdr3_aa: CASGLYDSGANVLTF
j_call: TRBJ1-5; clone_size: many; d_call: -; v_call: TRBV6-2/TRBV6-3; cdr3_nt: TGTGCCAGCAGTGATAGAGGGGTAAGCAATCAGCCCCAGCATTTT; cdr3_aa: CASSDRGVSNQPQHF
j_call: TRBJ2-3; clone_size: -; d_call: TRBD2; v_call: TRBV5-1; cdr3_nt: TGCGCCAGCAGCCCACGGACTAGCGGGCCAGATACGCAGTATTTT; cdr3_aa: CASSPRTSGPDTQYF
j_call: TRBJ2-7; clone_size: few; d_call: -; v_call: TRBV4-1; cdr3_nt: TGCGCCAGCAGCCAATACCAGATAACCTACGAGCAGTACTTC; cdr3_aa: CASSQYQITYEQYF
j_call: TRBJ2-5; clone_size: -; d_call: TRBD1; v_call: TRBV29-1; cdr3_nt: TGCAGCGTCTACAGGGGAGAGACCCAGTACTTC; cdr3_aa: CSVYRGETQYF
j_call: TRBJ2-1; clone_size: many; d_call: -; v_call: TRBV7-2; cdr3_nt: TGTGCCAGCAGCCTTACTTTGGGAAGTGGGGCAAACAATGAGCAGTTCTTC; cdr3_aa: CASSLTLGSGANNEQFF
j_call: TRBJ1-1; clone_size: many; d_call: -; v_call: TRBV5-1; cdr3_nt: TGCGCCAGCAGCTTGAGGGAGGGATGGGAAGCTTTCTTT; cdr3_aa: CASSLREGWEAFF
j_call: TRBJ1-1; clone_size: -; d_call: -; v_call: TRBV3-1; cdr3_nt: TGTGCCAGCAGCCAGCTCGGGGCGGCTGGCACTGAAGCTTTCTTT; cdr3_aa: CASSQLGAAGTEAFF
j_call: TRBJ2-2; clone_size: -; d_call: -; v_call: TRBV6-1; cdr3_nt: TGTGCCAGCAGTACCTCCGCAGGGACAACGAACACCGGGGAGCTGTTTTTT; cdr3_aa: CASSTSAGTTNTGELFF
j_call: TRBJ2-5; clone_size: many; d_call: -; v_call: TRBV6-1; cdr3_nt: TGTGCCAGCAGTGAAGATCTGGGGCAGGTGACCCAGTACTTC; cdr3_aa: CASSEDLGQVTQYF